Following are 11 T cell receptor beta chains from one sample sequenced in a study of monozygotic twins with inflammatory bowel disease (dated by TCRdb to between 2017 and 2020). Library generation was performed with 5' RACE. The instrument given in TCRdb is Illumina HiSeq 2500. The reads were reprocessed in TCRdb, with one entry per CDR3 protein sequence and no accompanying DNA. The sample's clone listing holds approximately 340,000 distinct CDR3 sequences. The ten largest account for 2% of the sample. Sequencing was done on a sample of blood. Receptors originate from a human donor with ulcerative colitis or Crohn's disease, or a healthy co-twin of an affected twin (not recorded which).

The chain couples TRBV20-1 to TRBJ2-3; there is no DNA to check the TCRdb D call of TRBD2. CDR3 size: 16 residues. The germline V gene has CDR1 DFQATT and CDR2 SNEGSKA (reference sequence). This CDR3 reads CSARERGSGGLYGQYF.

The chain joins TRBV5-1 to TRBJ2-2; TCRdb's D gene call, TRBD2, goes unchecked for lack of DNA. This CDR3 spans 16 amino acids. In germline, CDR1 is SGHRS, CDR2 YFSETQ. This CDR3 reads CASSPATSGGRGELFF.

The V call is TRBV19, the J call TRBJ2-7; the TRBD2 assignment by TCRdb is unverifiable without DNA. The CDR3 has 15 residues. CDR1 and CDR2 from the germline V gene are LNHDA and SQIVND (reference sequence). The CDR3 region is CASSATGGPTYEQYF.

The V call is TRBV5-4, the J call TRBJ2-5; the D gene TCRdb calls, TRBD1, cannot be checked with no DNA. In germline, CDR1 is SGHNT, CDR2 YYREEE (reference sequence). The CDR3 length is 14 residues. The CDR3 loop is CASSIRDRDGTQYF.

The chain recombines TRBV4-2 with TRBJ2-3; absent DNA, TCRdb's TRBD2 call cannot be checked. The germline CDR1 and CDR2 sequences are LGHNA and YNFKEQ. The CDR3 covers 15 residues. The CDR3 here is CASSQVLAGTDTQYF.

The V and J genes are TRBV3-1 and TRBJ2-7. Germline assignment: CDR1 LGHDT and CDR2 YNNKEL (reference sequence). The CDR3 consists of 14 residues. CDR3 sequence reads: CASTLTESSYEQYF.

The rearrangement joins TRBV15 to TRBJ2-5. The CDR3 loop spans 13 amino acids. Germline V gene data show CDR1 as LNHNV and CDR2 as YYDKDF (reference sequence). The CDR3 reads CATSRDFLKTQYF.

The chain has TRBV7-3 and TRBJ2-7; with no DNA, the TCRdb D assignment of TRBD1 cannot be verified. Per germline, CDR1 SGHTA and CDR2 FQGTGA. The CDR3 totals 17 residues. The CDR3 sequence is CASSFFAAAGPATEQYF.

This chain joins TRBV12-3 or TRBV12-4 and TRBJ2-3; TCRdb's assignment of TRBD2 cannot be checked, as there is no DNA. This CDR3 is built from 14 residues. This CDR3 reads CASSFGGALDTQYF.

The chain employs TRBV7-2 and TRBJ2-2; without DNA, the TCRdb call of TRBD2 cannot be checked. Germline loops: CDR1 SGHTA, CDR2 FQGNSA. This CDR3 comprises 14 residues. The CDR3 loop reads CASSPTTYTGELFF.

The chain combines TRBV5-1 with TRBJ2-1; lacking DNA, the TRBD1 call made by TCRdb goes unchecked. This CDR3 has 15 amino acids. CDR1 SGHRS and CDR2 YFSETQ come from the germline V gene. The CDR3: CASSSTGRDYNEQFF.